Described below is a single T cell receptor beta chain sequence and its context. The data stem from a study of blood T cell repertoires in COVID-19. Background on the study: Samples of COVID-19 (acute and convalescent) were obtained from the United States, Italy and Spain.

CDR3 length: 15 amino acids. Study processing details: Reference gene primers were amplified, and this amplification served to estimate nucleated cell counts. Sequencing used immunoSEQ multiplex PCR; TCRdb keeps in-frame clones, though not all of them. The DNA gave D and trimming, while V, J and clone size come from that table. The table records approximately 250,000 clones, less than 90% of them present only once. The receptor was isolated from a woman in her thirties or forties who had recovered from COVID-19. The specimen was peripheral blood. The chain couples TRBV21-1 to TRBJ2-5; the listed D gene, TRBD2, was not tested against the DNA. TRBV21-1 is a known pseudogene. The CDR3 DNA reads TGTGCCAGCACCAAGGGGAAACTAGCGTTGGAAACCCAGTACTTC. Encoded protein: CASTKGKLALETQYF.